Shown below are 17 T cell receptor beta chains from a single sample sequenced in a study of technical replicates of blood from several donors. Method: immunoSEQ multiplex PCR; TCRdb's copy keeps in-frame clones and lacks some. The sample includes 95,000 or so clones, 95% of them seen just once. Sequencing was done on a sample of T cells isolated from PBMCs. All receptors derive from a human donor in good health.

The chain links TRBV7-2 to TRBJ2-4; maybe TRBD2 (6 bases). The CDR3 is 16 residues long. CDR1 is SGHTA and CDR2 is FQGNSA in the germline V gene. Trimming stripped 0 bases from V and 0 bases from J, with 9 bases between. CDR3 region: CASSLAGGLAKNIQYF. As DNA, the CDR3 is TGTGCCAGCAGCTTAGCTGGGGGACTAGCCAAAAACATTCAGTACTTC.

The V call is TRBV27, the J call TRBJ2-1, with 14 bases aligning to TRBD2. The CDR3 is made up of 15 amino acids. The germline gives CDR1 MNHEY, CDR2 SMNVEV (reference sequence). The trim removed 3 bases at V and 6 bases at J, leaving 1 base unmatched. The CDR3: CASSFGLAGGNEQFF. Here the CDR3 DNA reads TGTGCCAGCAGTTTCGGACTAGCGGGAGGCAATGAGCAGTTCTTC.

In this sample, this clone turned up once. The rearrangement links TRBV19 to TRBJ1-5; D gene unclear. Per germline, CDR1 LNHDA and CDR2 SQIVND (reference sequence). V lost 2 bases and J 3 bases, leaving 11 bases between the germline ends. The CDR3 runs 15 residues. CDR3 nucleotides: TGTGCCAGTAGTATAAATACGGACTCCAATCAGCCCCAGCATTTT. As protein: CASSINTDSNQPQHF.

This chain uses TRBV14 with TRBJ1-5; 8 nucleotides align to TRBD1. The V gene end was trimmed by 4 bases and the J gene end by 1 base; junction bases not matched to a gene: 3. CDR1 is SGHDN, CDR2 FVKESK, per germline. CDR3 length equals 15 residues. Here the CDR3 DNA reads TGTGCCAGCAGCCCGACAGGGGTGAGCAATCAGCCCCAGCATTTT. Its translation is CASSPTGVSNQPQHF.

The rearrangement uses TRBV19 and TRBJ1-2; D call uncertain. V shed 8 bases and J shed 4 bases, with 17 bases lying between them. CDR1 and CDR2 from the germline V gene are LNHDA and SQIVND (reference sequence). The CDR3 spans 14 residues. CDR3 sequence reads: CASLLRAGFYGYTF. CDR3 coding DNA: TGTGCCAGTTTGCTTCGTGCGGGCTTCTATGGCTACACCTTC. The full variable domain, with the rest looked up from reference TRBV19 and TRBJ1-2, is DGGITQSPKYLFRKEGQNVTLSCEQNLNHDAMYWYRQDPGQGLRLIYYSQIVNDFQKGDIAEGYSVSREKKESFPLTVTSAQKNPTAFYLCASLLRAGFYGYTFGSGTRLTVV.

Only one count was recorded for this clone. The chain joins TRBV7-2 to TRBJ2-7, with 12 bases that match TRBD2. V dropped 5 bases and J dropped 4; count of bases not matched to a gene: 3. Germline loops: CDR1 SGHTA, CDR2 FQGNSA. The CDR3 is 14 residues long. The CDR3 DNA reads as TGTGCCAGCAGCCTACTAGCGGGAGGTTACGAGCAGTACTTC. It is translated as CASSLLAGGYEQYF.

J is TRBJ2-3 and V is TRBV9, with a possible D match to TRBD2 (7 bases). Germline lookup yields CDR1 SGDLS and CDR2 YYNGEE. The CDR3 is made up of 16 amino acids. Trimming removed 4 bases from V and 3 bases from J, with 18 bases in between. In DNA, the CDR3 is TGTGCCAGCAGCTACTCGAGGGGGGGGGAGACAGATACGCAGTATTTT. Amino acid sequence: CASSYSRGGETDTQYF.

The V and J genes are TRBV4-1 and TRBJ2-4; D may be TRBD2 (6 bases). This CDR3 comprises 14 residues. V lost 0 bases to trimming and J lost 8 bases, with 11 bases between them. Germline values: CDR1 MGHRA, CDR2 YSYEKL. The CDR3 bases are TGCGCCAGCAGCCAAGAGTCGGGGGTAGACATTCAGTACTTC. Its translation is CASSQESGVDIQYF.

The chain is built from TRBV23-1 and TRBJ1-5; weak D call: TRBD1 (5 bases). TRBV23-1 has ORF status, its function being uncertain. This CDR3 is 14 amino acids long. V lost 6 bases to trimming and J lost 6 bases, with 15 bases between them. The CDR3 DNA reads TGCGCCAGCAGCGCAAGCAGGGTATTTCAGCCCCAGCATTTT. Its translation is CASSASRVFQPQHF.

The genes are TRBV10-3 and TRBJ1-4, with 7 bases fitting TRBD1. The CDR3 contains 13 residues. The V gene's germline CDR1 is ENHRY and CDR2 SYGVKD. Germline trimming cut 6 bases from V and 7 bases from J; bases unmatched to any gene: 5. In DNA form, the CDR3 reads TGTGCCATCAGGCAGACAGGGAGTGAAAAACTGTTTTTT. Its translation is CAIRQTGSEKLFF.

The chain carries TRBV27 and TRBJ1-4, with 7 bases matching TRBD1. This CDR3 is 13 amino acids long. The junction had 4 bases not matched to a gene; V was cut back by 4 bases and J by 8 bases. Germline CDR1 and CDR2: MNHEY and SMNVEV (reference sequence). The CDR3 DNA follows: TGTGCCAGCAGTTGGGACAGTAGGGAAAAACTGTTTTTT. As protein: CASSWDSREKLFF.

V gene TRBV7-9 combines with J gene TRBJ2-7; 11 bases map to TRBD1. The CDR3 sequence is 15 residues long. Looked up from germline, CDR1 is SEHNR and CDR2 is FQNEAQ (reference sequence). V lost 1 base and J lost 5; bases outside the gene matches: 4. The chain's CDR3 is CASSLVLGQGDEQYF. CDR3 sequence (DNA): TGTGCCAGCAGCTTAGTGTTGGGACAGGGGGACGAGCAGTACTTC.

The V gene is TRBV4-1, the J gene TRBJ2-7, with D perhaps TRBD1 (5 bases). The germline CDR1 and CDR2 sequences are MGHRA and YSYEKL. V lost 3 bases to trimming and J lost 4 bases, with 16 bases between them. CDR3 length: 15 amino acids. The CDR3 sequence is CASSHPDIVDYEQYF. The DNA for the CDR3 is TGCGCCAGCAGCCACCCGGACATAGTAGATTACGAGCAGTACTTC.

The CDR3 spells CASSDGQGITEAFF. For the CDR3, the DNA is TGTGCCAGTAGCGACGGACAGGGCATCACTGAAGCTTTCTTT. The rearrangement joins TRBV19 to TRBJ1-1; 8 bases agree with TRBD1. CDR1 and CDR2 from the germline V gene are LNHDA and SQIVND (reference sequence). V was pared by 6 bases and J by 4 bases, with 7 bases of the junction left unmatched. The CDR3 sequence is 14 residues long.

The chain has TRBV29-1 and TRBJ2-2; 7 nucleotides agree with TRBD1. Germline V gene sequence: CDR1 SQVTM, CDR2 ANQGSEA. This CDR3 comprises 13 residues. V gave up 6 bases and J gave up 0 bases; unmatched junction bases: 1. CDR3 region: CSVDRPNTGELFF. The CDR3 nucleotides read TGCAGCGTGGACAGGCCGAACACCGGGGAGCTGTTTTTT.

This clone was seen a single time. The chain employs TRBV6-1 and TRBJ2-5; 8 bases match TRBD1. This CDR3 spans 14 amino acids. Germline CDR1 is MNHNS and CDR2 is SASEGT. Trimming cost V 5 bases and J 0 bases; bases outside gene matches: 2. In DNA form, the CDR3 reads TGTGCCAGCAGTCGACAGGGGAACCAAGAGACCCAGTACTTC. It encodes CASSRQGNQETQYF.

This chain joins TRBV4-3 and TRBJ2-2, with D perhaps TRBD2 (6 bases). This CDR3 has 16 amino acids. Trimming pared 1 base from V and 5 bases from J, leaving 14 bases between. The germline gives CDR1 LGHNA, CDR2 YSLEER. CDR3 in amino acids: CASSQGSLEGTGELFF. CDR3 in DNA: TGCGCCAGCAGCCAAGGTTCCCTGGAGGGAACCGGGGAGCTGTTTTTT.